This is a list of T cell receptor beta chains from one sample in a study of blood T cell repertoires in COVID-19. Sequenced by immunoSEQ multiplex PCR; TCRdb stores in-frame clones only, minus some. The top ten hold about 6% of the sample, which has some 350,000 clones, 87% seen once. The sample consisted of peripheral blood. All receptors come from a woman in her fifties or sixties with COVID-19, enrolled during active disease. CDR3s leave out the opening cysteine and the closing phenylalanine or tryptophan.

V	J	CDR3
TRBV2	TRBJ1-2	ASRMGQGGEGYGYT
TRBV24-1	TRBJ1-1	ATSESGTGGRTEAF
TRBV27	TRBJ2-7	ASSFGGTASTPSYEQY
TRBV7-2	TRBJ2-1	ASSPALGQGYNEQF
TRBV3-1/TRBV3-2	TRBJ2-2	ASSQRSGELF
TRBV12-3/TRBV12-4	TRBJ2-7	ASSRDRGLEQY
TRBV18	TRBJ1-2	ASSLGTAAGYT
TRBV19	TRBJ2-7	ASSKTGGLTYEQY
TRBV11-3	TRBJ2-3	ASSLARLESNTDTQY
TRBV1	TRBJ2-7	TSSQGVAGVPYEQY
TRBV9	TRBJ2-1	ASSVTSGKGYNEQF
TRBV6-6	TRBJ2-7	ASRLTGTSSYEQY
TRBV19	TRBJ1-3	ASSILDYAGNTIY
TRBV11-2	TRBJ1-2	ASSRDRDYGYT
TRBV5-4	TRBJ2-7	ASSPGGRRNGIHEQH
TRBV13	TRBJ2-7	ASSIGLAEEIPAYEQY
TRBV19	TRBJ1-2	ASSLQSGGDMSYGYT
TRBV7-2	TRBJ1-4	ASSLVAGEKLF
TRBV18	TRBJ1-1	ASSGDLNTEAF
TRBV2	TRBJ1-4	ASSADRGHEKLF
TRBV7-3	TRBJ2-1	ASSNSINEQF
TRBV5-4	TRBJ2-1	ASSYRLAGIYNEQF
TRBV6-5	TRBJ2-2	ASRIDGRSSGELF
TRBV5-6	TRBJ1-1	ASSLAGGDTEAF
TRBV18	TRBJ1-4	ASSPGQGPEKLF
TRBV4-3	TRBJ1-1	ASSQDRRSGKAF
TRBV5-5	TRBJ2-2	ASSPPWVASTGELF
TRBV27	TRBJ1-6	ASSHPEPYSPLH
TRBV6-5	TRBJ2-1	ASRLAVGYEQF
TRBV19	TRBJ2-4	ASSMIVQNIQY
TRBV15	TRBJ2-2	ATSTPRGTGELF
TRBV4-3	TRBJ2-3	ASSQDWVPAGTDTQY
TRBV30	TRBJ1-5	AWSASGNQPQH
TRBV5-4	TRBJ2-7	ASSLGAAGGPYEQY
TRBV6-5	TRBJ2-1	ASSYYGLAYNEQF
TRBV29-1	TRBJ2-3	STGEADTQY
TRBV6-2/TRBV6-3	TRBJ2-1	ASSRTILNEQF
TRBV21-1	TRBJ2-7	ASSRPGLKDEQY
TRBV5-1	TRBJ2-7	ASSWGTGTNEQY
TRBV6-4	TRBJ2-3	ASSLGTGKNTQY
TRBV7-9	TRBJ1-1	ASSPSGGRTEAF
TRBV30	TRBJ2-7	AWSRTGRMQY
TRBV19	TRBJ1-5	ATQDSPLNQPQH
TRBV9	TRBJ1-1	ASSVGYGEAF
TRBV5-4	TRBJ1-6	ASSREGDSPLH
TRBV18	TRBJ2-5	ASSQRTGGPSETQY
TRBV10-3	TRBJ2-1	AISESRVLGDNEQF
TRBV2	TRBJ2-7	ASSHGFRADEQY
TRBV11-1	TRBJ2-1	ASSRPGQGANEQF
TRBV11-2	TRBJ2-1	ASSLDSYNEQF
TRBV30	TRBJ2-2	AWSRRGPGELF